The next 16 T cell receptor beta chains were all read from a single sample in a study of blood T cell repertoires in COVID-19 (TCRdb year 2020). Library generation was performed with the immunoSEQ multiplex PCR assay. This is the immuneACCESS table as TCRdb keeps it, with only in-frame sequences that have V and J called. A part of the clones is gone; compared with another copy, unresolved V genes explain less than half, and the rest is unexplained. Here the sample has around 290,000 clones; roughly nine tenths occur a single time. The leading ten clones occupy around 2% of the sample. Material: peripheral blood. The receptors come from a woman in her twenties or thirties with COVID-19, enrolled during active disease.

For this clone: Within the sample, other DNA sequences also encode this same CDR3. This chain connects TRBV5-1 to TRBJ1-2; D is unclear. The length of the CDR3 is 13 residues. The ends were cut back, 4 bases at V and 0 bases at J, with 7 bases in the middle. In germline, CDR1 is SGHRS, CDR2 YFSETQ. CDR3 residues: CASSPTANYGYTF. Here the CDR3 DNA reads TGCGCCAGCAGCCCTACAGCTAACTATGGCTACACCTTC.

The genes are TRBV11-2 and TRBJ2-2; 9 nucleotides line up with TRBD2. The length of the CDR3 is 19 residues. V was clipped by 5 bases and J by 3 bases; unmatched bases: 16. CDR1 and CDR2 (germline): SGHAT, FQNNGV. The CDR3 here is CASSLRTSALTEYTGELFF. CDR3 in DNA: TGTGCCAGCAGCCTCAGGACTAGCGCCCTAACTGAATACACCGGGGAGCTGTTTTTT.

This chain links TRBV14 with TRBJ1-3, with 8 bases that match TRBD1. The CDR3 length is 18 residues. Trimming removed 5 bases from V and 1 base from J; junction bases left unmatched: 13. The germline gives CDR1 SGHDN, CDR2 FVKESK. The CDR3 reads CASSYMRKGQGSGNTIYF. The DNA for the CDR3 is TGTGCCAGCAGCTATATGAGGAAAGGACAGGGATCTGGAAACACCATATATTTT.

The chain has TRBV6-6 and TRBJ1-1; the match to TRBD1 covers 7 bases. Trimming at V came to 5 bases and at J to 4 bases, leaving 10 bases not matched to a gene. This CDR3 is 15 amino acids long. Germline-derived CDR1 and CDR2 are MNHNY and SVGAGI (reference sequence). In DNA, the CDR3 is TGTGCCAGCAGTACAGGAGGGGGCGAATCCACTGAAGCTTTCTTT. As protein: CASSTGGGESTEAFF.

The chain joins TRBV2 to TRBJ1-2; perhaps TRBD1 as D (6 bases). CDR1 and CDR2 (germline): SNHLY, FYNNEI. CDR3 length: 13 amino acids. The V and J ends lost 5 bases and 8 bases respectively, with 15 bases between them. Here the CDR3 reads CASSIRTANGYTF. CDR3 coding DNA: TGTGCCAGCAGTATTAGGACAGCCAACGGCTACACCTTC.

The chain has TRBV2 and TRBJ2-7; weak D call: TRBD2 (5 bases). Germline CDR1 and CDR2: SNHLY and FYNNEI. The CDR3 totals 13 residues. V was shortened by 4 bases and J by 7 bases, with 14 bases between the two germline ends. The CDR3 nucleotides are TGTGCCAGCAGTGCGGGATCCCCGAGAGAGCAGTACTTC. It is translated as CASSAGSPREQYF.

The chain uses TRBV2 and TRBJ1-4; TRBD1 aligns across 7 bases. From germline, CDR1 is SNHLY and CDR2 FYNNEI. The CDR3 contains 18 residues. V dropped 7 bases and J dropped 8; count of bases not matched to a gene: 22. Here the CDR3 reads CASNPGWAKQGSNEKLFF. The CDR3 DNA follows: TGTGCCAGCAACCCCGGGTGGGCGAAACAGGGGAGTAACGAAAAACTGTTTTTT.

The rearrangement joins TRBV27 to TRBJ1-4; TRBD1 matches 8 bases. V shed 1 base, J shed 7 bases, and the junction held 2 bases outside the gene matches. The CDR3 is made up of 14 amino acids. Germline V gene lookup returns CDR1 MNHEY and CDR2 SMNVEV (reference sequence). CDR3 amino acids: CASSLWGQAEKLFF. CDR3 coding DNA: TGTGCCAGCAGTTTATGGGGACAGGCTGAAAAACTGTTTTTT.

This chain connects TRBV11-2 to TRBJ2-5; 7 bases align to TRBD2. The CDR3 contains 16 residues. Germline loops: CDR1 SGHAT, CDR2 FQNNGV. The DNA for the CDR3 is TGTGCAGTAGGTGGGACCGGGGGGTTCGGCCAAGAGACCCAGTACTTC. Its translation: CAVGGTGGFGQETQYF.

The V and J genes are TRBV6-5 and TRBJ2-7, with D possibly being TRBD2 (6 bases). The germline V gene encodes CDR1 MNHEY and CDR2 SVGAGI. This CDR3 has 14 residues. Trimming took off 9 bases at V and 4 bases at J, with 19 bases between the two ends. The CDR3 loop reads CASHDSSEKYEQYF. In nucleotides, the CDR3 is TGTGCCAGTCATGACTCTAGCGAGAAGTACGAGCAGTACTTC.

V is TRBV7-2 and J is TRBJ2-1; the match to TRBD2 covers 11 bases. V lost 3 bases, J lost 6 bases, and 7 bases stayed unmatched. Germline values: CDR1 SGHTA, CDR2 FQGNSA. The CDR3 sequence is 16 residues long. CDR3 coding DNA: TGTGCCAGCAGCTTTCCACTAGCGGGAGTCTTCAATGAGCAGTTCTTC. This encodes CASSFPLAGVFNEQFF. Full variable domain (missing parts from reference TRBV7-2 and TRBJ2-1): GAGVSQSPSNKVTEKGKDVELRCDPISGHTALYWYRQSLGQGLEFLIYFQGNSAPDKSGLPSDRFSAERTGGSVSTLTIQRTQQEDSAVYLCASSFPLAGVFNEQFFGPGTRLTVL.

A remark on this clone: Just one base apart from a much larger clone, this may be a read error. J is TRBJ2-7 and V is TRBV6-5, with TRBD1 matching over 8 bases. Losses at the gene ends were 5 bases for V and 3 bases for J; bases not matched to a gene: 0. Per germline, CDR1 MNHEY and CDR2 SVGAGI. This CDR3 contains 12 residues. The CDR3 is CASSTGGYEQYF. The CDR3 nucleotides are TGTGCCAGCAGTACAGGGGGCTACGAGCAGTACTTC.

The chain employs TRBV7-9 and TRBJ2-7; TRBD1 is a possible D gene (6 bases). CDR1 is SEHNR, CDR2 FQNEAQ, per germline (reference sequence). The V and J ends lost 5 bases and 6 bases respectively, with 20 bases between them. This CDR3 has 15 amino acids. In DNA, the CDR3 is TGTGCCAGCAGCGTCACTGGACAGAGCCCGGGCGAGCAGTACTTC. Translation gives CASSVTGQSPGEQYF.

The rearrangement uses TRBV27 and TRBJ2-3; 8 nucleotides align to TRBD1. V dropped 5 bases and J dropped 0; count of bases not matched to a gene: 4. This CDR3 has 15 residues. Germline CDR1 reads MNHEY; CDR2 reads SMNVEV (reference sequence). CDR3 bases: TGTGCCAGCAGTCGACAGGGGCACAGCACAGATACGCAGTATTTT. It is translated as CASSRQGHSTDTQYF.

The rearrangement links TRBV5-1 to TRBJ2-7; 7 bases are shared with TRBD1. V gave up 0 bases and J gave up 0 bases; unmatched junction bases: 6. Germline assignment: CDR1 SGHRS and CDR2 YFSETQ. There are 16 residues in the CDR3. The CDR3 region is CASSLGTGQSSYEQYF. DNA of the CDR3: TGCGCCAGCAGCTTGGGGACAGGACAGAGCTCCTACGAGCAGTACTTC.

The rearrangement links TRBV6-1 to TRBJ2-2; the D is unclear. The CDR3 extends over 16 amino acids. V was cut by 0 bases and J by 1 base, with 9 bases left in between. Germline values: CDR1 MNHNS, CDR2 SASEGT. The CDR3 reads CASSEALLRNTGELFF. CDR3 coding DNA: TGTGCCAGCAGTGAAGCGCTGCTGAGGAACACCGGGGAGCTGTTTTTT.